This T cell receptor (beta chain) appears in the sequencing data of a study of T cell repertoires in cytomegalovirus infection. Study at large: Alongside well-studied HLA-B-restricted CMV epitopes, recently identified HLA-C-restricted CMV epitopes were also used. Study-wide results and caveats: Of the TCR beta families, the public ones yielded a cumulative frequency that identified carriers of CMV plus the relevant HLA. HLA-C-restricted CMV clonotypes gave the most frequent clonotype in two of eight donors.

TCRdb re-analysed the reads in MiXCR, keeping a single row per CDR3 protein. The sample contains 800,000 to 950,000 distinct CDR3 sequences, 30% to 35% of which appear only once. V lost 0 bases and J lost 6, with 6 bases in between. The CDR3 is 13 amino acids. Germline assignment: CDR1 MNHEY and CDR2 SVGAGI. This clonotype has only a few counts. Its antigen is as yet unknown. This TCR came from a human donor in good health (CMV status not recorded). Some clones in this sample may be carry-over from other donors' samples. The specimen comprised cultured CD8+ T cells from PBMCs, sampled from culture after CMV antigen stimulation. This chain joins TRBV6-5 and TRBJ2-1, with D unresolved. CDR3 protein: CASSYSNGNEQFF. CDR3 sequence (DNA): TGTGCCAGCAGTTACTCGAACGGCAATGAGCAGTTCTTC.